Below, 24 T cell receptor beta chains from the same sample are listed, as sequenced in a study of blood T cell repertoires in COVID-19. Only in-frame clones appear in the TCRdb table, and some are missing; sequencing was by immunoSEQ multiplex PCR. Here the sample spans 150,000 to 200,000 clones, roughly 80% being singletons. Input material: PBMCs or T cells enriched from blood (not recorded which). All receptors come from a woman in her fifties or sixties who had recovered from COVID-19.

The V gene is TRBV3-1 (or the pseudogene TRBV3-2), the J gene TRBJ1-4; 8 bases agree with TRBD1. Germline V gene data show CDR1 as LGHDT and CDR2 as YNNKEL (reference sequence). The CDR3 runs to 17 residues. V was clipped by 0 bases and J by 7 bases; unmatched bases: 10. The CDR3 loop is CASSQDWAGGLREKLFF. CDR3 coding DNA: TGTGCCAGCAGCCAAGATTGGGCAGGGGGCCTTCGTGAAAAACTGTTTTTT.

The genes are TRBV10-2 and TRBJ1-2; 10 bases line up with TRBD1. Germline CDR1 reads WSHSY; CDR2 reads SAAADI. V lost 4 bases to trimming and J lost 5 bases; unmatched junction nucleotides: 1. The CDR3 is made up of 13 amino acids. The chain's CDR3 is CASSGGQGYGYTF. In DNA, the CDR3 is TGCGCCAGCAGTGGGGGACAGGGGTATGGCTACACCTTC.

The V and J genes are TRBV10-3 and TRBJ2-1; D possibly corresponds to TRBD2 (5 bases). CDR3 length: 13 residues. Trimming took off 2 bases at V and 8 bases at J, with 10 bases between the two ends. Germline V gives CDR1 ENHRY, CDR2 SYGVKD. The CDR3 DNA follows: TGTGCCATCAGTGAGACAGCGGACCATGAGCAGTTCTTC. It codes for CAISETADHEQFF.

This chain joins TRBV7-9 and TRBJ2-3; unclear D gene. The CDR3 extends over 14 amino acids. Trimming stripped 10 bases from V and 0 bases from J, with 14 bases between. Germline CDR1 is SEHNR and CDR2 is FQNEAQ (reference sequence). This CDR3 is CATTRSSSTDTQYF. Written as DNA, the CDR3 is TGTGCCACGACCAGGTCGTCTAGCACAGATACGCAGTATTTT. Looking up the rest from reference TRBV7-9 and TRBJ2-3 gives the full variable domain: DTGVSQNPRHKITKRGQNVTFRCDPISEHNRLYWYRQTLGQGPEFLTYFQNEAQLEKSRLLSDRFSAERPKGSFSTLEIQRTEQGDSAMYLCATTRSSSTDTQYFGPGTRLTVL.

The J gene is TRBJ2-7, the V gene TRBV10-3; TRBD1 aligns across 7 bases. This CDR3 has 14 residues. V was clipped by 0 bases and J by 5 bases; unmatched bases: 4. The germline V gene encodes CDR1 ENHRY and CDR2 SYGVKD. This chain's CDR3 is CAISESAGGDEQYF. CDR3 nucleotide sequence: TGTGCCATCAGTGAGTCCGCAGGGGGTGACGAGCAGTACTTC.

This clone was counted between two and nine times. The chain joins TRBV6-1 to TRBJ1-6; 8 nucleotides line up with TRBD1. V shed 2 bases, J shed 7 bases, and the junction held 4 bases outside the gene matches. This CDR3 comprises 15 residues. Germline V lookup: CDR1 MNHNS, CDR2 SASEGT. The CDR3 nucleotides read TGTGCCAGCAGTGAACCGGGACAGGTGAATTCACCCCTCCACTTT. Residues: CASSEPGQVNSPLHF.

The CDR3 loop is CASSSAGTQKNIQYF. The CDR3, as DNA: TGTGCCAGCAGCTCGGCCGGGACACAAAAAAACATTCAGTACTTC. The chain recombines TRBV5-4 with TRBJ2-4, with D possibly matching TRBD1 (6 bases). The germline CDR1 and CDR2 sequences are SGHNT and YYREEE (reference sequence). Trimming took off 3 bases at V and 4 bases at J, with 14 bases between the two ends. CDR3 size: 15 residues. The entire variable domain, with the rest obtained from reference TRBV5-4 and TRBJ2-4, is as follows: ETGVTQSPTHLIKTRGQQVTLRCSSQSGHNTVSWYQQALGQGPQFIFQYYREEENGRGNFPPRFSGLQFPNYSSELNVNALELDDSALYLCASSSAGTQKNIQYFGAGTRLSVL.

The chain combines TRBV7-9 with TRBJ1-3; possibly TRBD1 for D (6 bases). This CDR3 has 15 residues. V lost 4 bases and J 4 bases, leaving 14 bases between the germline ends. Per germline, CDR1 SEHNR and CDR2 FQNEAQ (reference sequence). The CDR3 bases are TGTGCCAGCAGCTACCAATGGGACATAGGAAACACCATATATTTT. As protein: CASSYQWDIGNTIYF. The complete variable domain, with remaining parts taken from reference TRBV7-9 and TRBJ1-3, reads DTGVSQNPRHKITKRGQNVTFRCDPISEHNRLYWYRQTLGQGPEFLTYFQNEAQLEKSRLLSDRFSAERPKGSFSTLEIQRTEQGDSAMYLCASSYQWDIGNTIYFGEGSWLTVV.

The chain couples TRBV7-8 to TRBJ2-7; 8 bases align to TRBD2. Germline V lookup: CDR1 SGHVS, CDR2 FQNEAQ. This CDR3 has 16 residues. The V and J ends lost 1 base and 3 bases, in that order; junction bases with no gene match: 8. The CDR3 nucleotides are TGTGCCAGCAGCTTAGGGGTTGGTAGCGGGAACTACGAGCAGTACTTC. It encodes CASSLGVGSGNYEQYF.

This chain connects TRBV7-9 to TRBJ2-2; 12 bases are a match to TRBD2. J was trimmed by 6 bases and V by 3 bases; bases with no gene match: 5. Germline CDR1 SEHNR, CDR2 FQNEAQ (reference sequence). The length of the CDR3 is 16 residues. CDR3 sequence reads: CASSFVGLAGSGELFF. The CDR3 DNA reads TGTGCCAGCAGCTTCGTCGGACTAGCGGGATCCGGGGAGCTGTTTTTT.

The CDR3 DNA follows: TGTGCCAGCAGTCCCCCGCCCGGGACAGGGGTCAACACCGGGGAGCTGTTTTTT. It translates to CASSPPPGTGVNTGELFF. The chain employs TRBV28 and TRBJ2-2; 10 bases fit TRBD1. The CDR3 sequence is 18 residues long. Unmatched junction bases numbered 11, after V lost 5 bases and J lost 2 bases. The germline V gene has CDR1 MDHEN and CDR2 SYDVKM.

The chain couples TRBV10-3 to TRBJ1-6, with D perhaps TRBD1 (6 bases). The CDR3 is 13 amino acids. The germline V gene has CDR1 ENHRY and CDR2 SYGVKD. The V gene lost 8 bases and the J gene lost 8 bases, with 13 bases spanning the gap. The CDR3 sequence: CAIGPGVDSPLHF. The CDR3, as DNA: TGTGCCATCGGGCCAGGGGTAGATTCACCCCTCCACTTT.

The CDR3 region is CASSLELNEKLFF. The CDR3 DNA sequence: TGTGCCAGCAGCTTAGAACTTAATGAAAAACTGTTTTTT. The gene calls are TRBV7-2 and TRBJ1-4; D uncertain. The germline CDR1 and CDR2 sequences are SGHTA and FQGNSA. The length of the CDR3 is 13 residues. V gave up 1 base and J gave up 4 bases, with 4 bases separating them.

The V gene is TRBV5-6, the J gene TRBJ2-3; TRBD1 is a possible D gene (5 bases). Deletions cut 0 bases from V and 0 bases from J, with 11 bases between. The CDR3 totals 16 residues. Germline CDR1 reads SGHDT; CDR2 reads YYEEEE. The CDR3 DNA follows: TGTGCCAGCAGCTTGGTCCAGGGTTCTAGCACAGATACGCAGTATTTT. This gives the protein CASSLVQGSSTDTQYF.

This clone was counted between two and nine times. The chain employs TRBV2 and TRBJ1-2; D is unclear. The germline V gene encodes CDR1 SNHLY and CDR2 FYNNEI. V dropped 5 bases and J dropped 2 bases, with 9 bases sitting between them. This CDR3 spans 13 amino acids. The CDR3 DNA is TGTGCCAGCAGTAAAGACAAGAACTATGGCTACACCTTC. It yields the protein CASSKDKNYGYTF.

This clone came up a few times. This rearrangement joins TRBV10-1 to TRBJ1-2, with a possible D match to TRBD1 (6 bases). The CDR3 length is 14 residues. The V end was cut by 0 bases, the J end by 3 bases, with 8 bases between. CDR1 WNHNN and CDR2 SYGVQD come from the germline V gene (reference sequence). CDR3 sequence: CASSESKGDYGYTF. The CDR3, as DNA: TGCGCCAGCAGTGAGTCGAAGGGGGACTATGGCTACACCTTC.

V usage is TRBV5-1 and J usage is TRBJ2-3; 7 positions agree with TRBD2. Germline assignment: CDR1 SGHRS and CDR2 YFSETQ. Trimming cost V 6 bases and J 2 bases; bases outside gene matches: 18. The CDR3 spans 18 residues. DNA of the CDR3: TGCGCCAGCACCCCAACGGGAACTAGCGCCAGTTTCACAGATACGCAGTATTTT. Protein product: CASTPTGTSASFTDTQYF. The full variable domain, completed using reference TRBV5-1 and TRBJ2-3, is KAGVTQTPRYLIKTRGQQVTLSCSPISGHRSVSWYQQTPGQGLQFLFEYFSETQRNKGNFPGRFSGRQFSNSRSEMNVSTLELGDSALYLCASTPTGTSASFTDTQYFGPGTRLTVL.

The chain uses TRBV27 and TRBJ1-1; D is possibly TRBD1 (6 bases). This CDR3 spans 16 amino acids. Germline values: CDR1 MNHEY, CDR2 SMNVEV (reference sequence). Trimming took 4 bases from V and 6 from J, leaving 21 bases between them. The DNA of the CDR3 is TGTGCCAGCAGTTACTCCGGACAGCAAGTGAGTTCTGAAGCTTTCTTT. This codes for CASSYSGQQVSSEAFF.

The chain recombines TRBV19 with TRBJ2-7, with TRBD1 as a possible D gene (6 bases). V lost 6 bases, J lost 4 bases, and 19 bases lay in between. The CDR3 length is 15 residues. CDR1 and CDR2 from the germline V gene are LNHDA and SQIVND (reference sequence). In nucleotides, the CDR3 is TGTGCCAGTAGCCCGAGGGGGACCGGTGGATACGAGCAGTACTTC. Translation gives CASSPRGTGGYEQYF.

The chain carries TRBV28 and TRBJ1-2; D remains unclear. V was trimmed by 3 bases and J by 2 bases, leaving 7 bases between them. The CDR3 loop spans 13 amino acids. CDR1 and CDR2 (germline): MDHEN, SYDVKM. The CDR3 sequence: CASSLAQNYGYTF. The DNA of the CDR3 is TGTGCCAGCAGTTTGGCCCAGAACTATGGCTACACCTTC.

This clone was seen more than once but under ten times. The CDR3 nucleotides read TGCAGCGTTGAGCCCGACAATTCCTACGAGCAGTACTTC. Its translation: CSVEPDNSYEQYF. This chain joins TRBV29-1 and TRBJ2-7; D is unclear. V was clipped by 3 bases and J by 1 base, with 10 bases between them. The CDR3 contains 13 residues. The germline V gene has CDR1 SQVTM and CDR2 ANQGSEA.

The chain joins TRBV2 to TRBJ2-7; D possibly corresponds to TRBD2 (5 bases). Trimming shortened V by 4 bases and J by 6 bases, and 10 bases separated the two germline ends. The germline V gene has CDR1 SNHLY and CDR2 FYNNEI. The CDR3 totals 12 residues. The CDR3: CASSVVRVEQYF. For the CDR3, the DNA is TGTGCCAGCAGTGTCGTGAGGGTCGAGCAGTACTTC.

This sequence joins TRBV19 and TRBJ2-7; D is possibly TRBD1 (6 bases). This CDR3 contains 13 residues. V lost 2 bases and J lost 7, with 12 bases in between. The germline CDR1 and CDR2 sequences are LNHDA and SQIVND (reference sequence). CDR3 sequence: CASSINREGEQYF. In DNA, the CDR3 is TGTGCCAGTAGTATAAACAGGGAAGGTGAGCAGTACTTC.

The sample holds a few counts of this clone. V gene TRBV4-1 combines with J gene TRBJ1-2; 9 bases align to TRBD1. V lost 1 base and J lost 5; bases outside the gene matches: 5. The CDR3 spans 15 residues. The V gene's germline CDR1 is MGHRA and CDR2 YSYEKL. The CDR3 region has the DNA TGCGCCAGCAGCCAAGCGGGACAGGGACGGTATGGCTACACCTTC. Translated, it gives CASSQAGQGRYGYTF.